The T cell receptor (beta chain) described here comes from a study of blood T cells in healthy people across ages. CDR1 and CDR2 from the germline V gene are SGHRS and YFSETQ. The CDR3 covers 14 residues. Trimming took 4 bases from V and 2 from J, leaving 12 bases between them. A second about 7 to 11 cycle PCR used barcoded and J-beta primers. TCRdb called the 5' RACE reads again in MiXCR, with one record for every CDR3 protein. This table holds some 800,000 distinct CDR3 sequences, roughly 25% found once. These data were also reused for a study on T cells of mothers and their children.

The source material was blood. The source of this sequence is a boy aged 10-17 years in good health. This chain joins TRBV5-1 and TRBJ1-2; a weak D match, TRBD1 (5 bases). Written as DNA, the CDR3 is TGCGCCAGCAGCGCAACGACAGTAAACTATGGCTACACCTTC. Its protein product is CASSATTVNYGYTF.